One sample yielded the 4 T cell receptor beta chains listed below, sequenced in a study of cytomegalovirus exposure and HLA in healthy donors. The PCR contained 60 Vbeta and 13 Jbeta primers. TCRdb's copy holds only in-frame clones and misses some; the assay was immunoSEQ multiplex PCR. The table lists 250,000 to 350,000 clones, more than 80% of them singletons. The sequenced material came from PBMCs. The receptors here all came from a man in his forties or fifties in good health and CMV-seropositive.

CDR3 nucleotide sequence: TGTGCCAGCAGCTTGCCAGGGTATGATGGCTACACCTTC. This translates into CASSLPGYDGYTF. The chain links TRBV5-4 to TRBJ1-2, with TRBD1 as a possible D gene (5 bases). Trimming removed 1 base at V and 6 bases at J, with 10 bases between. This CDR3 is 13 amino acids long. Germline values: CDR1 SGHNT, CDR2 YYREEE (reference sequence).

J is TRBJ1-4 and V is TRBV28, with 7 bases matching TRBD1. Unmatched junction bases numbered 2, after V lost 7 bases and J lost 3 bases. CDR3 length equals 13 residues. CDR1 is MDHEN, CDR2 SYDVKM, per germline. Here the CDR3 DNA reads TGTGCCAGCAAGGGGGCACCTAATGAAAAACTGTTTTTT. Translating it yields CASKGAPNEKLFF.

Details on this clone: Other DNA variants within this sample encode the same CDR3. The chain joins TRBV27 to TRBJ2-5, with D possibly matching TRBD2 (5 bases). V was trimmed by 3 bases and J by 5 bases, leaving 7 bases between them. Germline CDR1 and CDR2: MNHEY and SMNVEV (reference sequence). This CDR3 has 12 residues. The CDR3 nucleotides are TGTGCCAGCAGTTTCGGCGGGGAGACCCAGTACTTC. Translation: CASSFGGETQYF.

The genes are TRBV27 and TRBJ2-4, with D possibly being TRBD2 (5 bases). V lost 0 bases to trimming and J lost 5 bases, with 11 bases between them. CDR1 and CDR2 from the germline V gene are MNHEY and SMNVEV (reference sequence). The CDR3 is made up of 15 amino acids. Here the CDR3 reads CASSLSGVRENIQYF. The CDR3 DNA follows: TGTGCCAGCAGTTTATCCGGGGTACGGGAAAACATTCAGTACTTC.